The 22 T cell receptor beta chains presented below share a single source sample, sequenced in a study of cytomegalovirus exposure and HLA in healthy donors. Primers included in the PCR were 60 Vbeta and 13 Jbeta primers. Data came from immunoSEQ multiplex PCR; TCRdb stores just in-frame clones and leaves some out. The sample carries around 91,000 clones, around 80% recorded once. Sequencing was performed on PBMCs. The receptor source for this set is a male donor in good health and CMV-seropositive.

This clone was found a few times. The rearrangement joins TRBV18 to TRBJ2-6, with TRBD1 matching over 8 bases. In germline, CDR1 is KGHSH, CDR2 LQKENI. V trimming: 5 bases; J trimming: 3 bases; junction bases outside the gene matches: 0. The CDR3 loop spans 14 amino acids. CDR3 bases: TGTGCCAGCTCAGACAGGGGTGGGGCCAACGTCCTGACTTTC. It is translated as CASSDRGGANVLTF.

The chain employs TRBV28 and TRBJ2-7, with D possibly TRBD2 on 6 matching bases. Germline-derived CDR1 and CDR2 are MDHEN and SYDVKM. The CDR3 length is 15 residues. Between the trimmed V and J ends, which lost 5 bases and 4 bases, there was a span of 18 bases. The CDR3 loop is CASSLRGGPVYEQYF. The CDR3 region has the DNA TGTGCCAGCAGTCTACGCGGAGGGCCCGTATACGAGCAGTACTTC.

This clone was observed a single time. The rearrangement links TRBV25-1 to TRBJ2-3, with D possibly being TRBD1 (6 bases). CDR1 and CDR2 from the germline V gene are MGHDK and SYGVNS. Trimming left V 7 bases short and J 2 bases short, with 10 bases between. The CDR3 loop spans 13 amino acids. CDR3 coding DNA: TGTGCCAGCAACAGGGATTTCACAGATACGCAGTATTTT. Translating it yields CASNRDFTDTQYF.

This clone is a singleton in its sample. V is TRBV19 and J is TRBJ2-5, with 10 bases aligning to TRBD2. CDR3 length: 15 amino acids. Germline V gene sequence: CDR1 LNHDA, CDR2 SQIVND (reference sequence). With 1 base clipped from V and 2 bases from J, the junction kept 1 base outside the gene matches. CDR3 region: CASSIATSGQETQYF. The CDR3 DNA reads TGTGCCAGTAGTATAGCGACTAGCGGGCAAGAGACCCAGTACTTC.

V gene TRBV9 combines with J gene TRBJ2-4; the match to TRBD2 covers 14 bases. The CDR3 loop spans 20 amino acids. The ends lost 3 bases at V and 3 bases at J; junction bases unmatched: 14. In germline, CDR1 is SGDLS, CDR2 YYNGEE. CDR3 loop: CASSGRPGLAGVEGKNIQYF. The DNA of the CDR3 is TGTGCCAGCAGCGGAAGGCCGGGACTAGCGGGAGTGGAGGGCAAAAACATTCAGTACTTC.

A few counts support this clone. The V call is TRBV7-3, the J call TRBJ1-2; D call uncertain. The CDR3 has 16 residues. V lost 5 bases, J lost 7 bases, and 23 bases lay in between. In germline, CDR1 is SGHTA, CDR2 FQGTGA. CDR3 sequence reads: CASSDTPSGRYGGYTF. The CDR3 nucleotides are TGTGCCAGCAGCGATACCCCTAGCGGGAGATATGGTGGCTACACCTTC.

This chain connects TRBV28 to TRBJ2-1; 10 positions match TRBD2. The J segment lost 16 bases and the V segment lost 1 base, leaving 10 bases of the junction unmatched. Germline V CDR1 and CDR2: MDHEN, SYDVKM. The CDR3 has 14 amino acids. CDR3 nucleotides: TGTGCCAGCAGTTTATCCTTGCAGCGGGAGGGCCTTTTCTTC. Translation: CASSLSLQREGLFF. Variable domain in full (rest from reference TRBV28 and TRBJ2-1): DVKVTQSSRYLVKRTGEKVFLECVQDMDHENMFWYRQDPGLGLRLIYFSYDVKMKEKGDIPEGYSVSREKKERFSLILESASTNQTSMYLCASSLSLQREGLFFGPGTRLTVL.

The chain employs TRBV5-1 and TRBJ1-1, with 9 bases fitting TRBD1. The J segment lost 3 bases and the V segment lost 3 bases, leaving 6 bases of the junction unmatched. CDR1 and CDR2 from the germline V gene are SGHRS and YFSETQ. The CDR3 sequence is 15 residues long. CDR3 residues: CASSSLQGADTEAFF. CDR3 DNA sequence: TGCGCCAGCAGCTCATTACAGGGGGCCGACACTGAAGCTTTCTTT.

In nucleotides, the CDR3 is TGTGCCAGCAGTCCCAGCGGGTCGCTAGGGGATGAGCAGTTCTTC. Translated, it gives CASSPSGSLGDEQFF. This chain joins TRBV7-3 and TRBJ2-1, with D possibly being TRBD2 (6 bases). CDR1 and CDR2 (germline): SGHTA, FQGTGA. The CDR3 is made up of 15 amino acids. The germline V and J ends were trimmed by 6 bases and 8 bases, with 20 bases remaining between them.

The CDR3 DNA reads as TGCAGCGCCTCGACAGGGGAATCTGAAGCTTTCTTT. Residues: CSASTGESEAFF. The chain is built from TRBV29-1 and TRBJ1-1; 8 bases match TRBD1. With V trimmed by 7 bases and J by 6 bases, 7 bases remained unmatched. This CDR3 is 12 amino acids long. Looked up from germline, CDR1 is SQVTM and CDR2 is ANQGSEA.

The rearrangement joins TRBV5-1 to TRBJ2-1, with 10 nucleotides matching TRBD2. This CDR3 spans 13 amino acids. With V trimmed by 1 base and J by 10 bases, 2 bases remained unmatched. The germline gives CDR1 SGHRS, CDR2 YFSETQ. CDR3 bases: TGCGCCAGCAGCTTGCTTAGCGGGAGGGAGCAGTTCTTC. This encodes CASSLLSGREQFF.

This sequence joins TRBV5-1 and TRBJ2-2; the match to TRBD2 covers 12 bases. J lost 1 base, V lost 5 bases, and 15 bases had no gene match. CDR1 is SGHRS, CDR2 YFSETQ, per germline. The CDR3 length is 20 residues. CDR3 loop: CASRPTLTTSGRQNTGELFF. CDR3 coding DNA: TGCGCCAGCAGACCTACGTTGACGACTAGCGGGAGACAGAACACCGGGGAGCTGTTTTTT.

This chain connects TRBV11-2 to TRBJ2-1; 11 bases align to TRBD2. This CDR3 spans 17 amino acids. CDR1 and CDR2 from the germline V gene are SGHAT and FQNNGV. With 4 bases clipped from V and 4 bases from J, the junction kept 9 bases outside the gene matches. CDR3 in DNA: TGTGCCAGCAGCTCCCCCCCCGGGACTAGCGGTTACAATGAGCAGTTCTTC. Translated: CASSSPPGTSGYNEQFF.

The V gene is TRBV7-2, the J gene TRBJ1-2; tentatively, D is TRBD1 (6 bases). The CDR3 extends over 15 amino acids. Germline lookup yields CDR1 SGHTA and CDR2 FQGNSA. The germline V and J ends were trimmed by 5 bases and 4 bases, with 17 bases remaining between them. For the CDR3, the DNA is TGTGCCAGCAGCCCGACAGGCACGCCGATCTATGGCTACACCTTC. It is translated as CASSPTGTPIYGYTF.

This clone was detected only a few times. The chain's CDR3 is CASSSPGALNEKLFF. CDR3 in DNA: TGTGCCAGCAGCTCCCCAGGGGCCCTCAATGAAAAACTGTTTTTT. The chain links TRBV7-9 to TRBJ1-4; the D gene is possibly TRBD1 (6 bases). The CDR3 contains 15 residues. The germline V gene encodes CDR1 SEHNR and CDR2 FQNEAQ (reference sequence). Trimming removed 4 bases at V and 5 bases at J, with 14 bases between. The complete variable domain, with remaining parts taken from reference TRBV7-9 and TRBJ1-4, reads DTGVSQNPRHKITKRGQNVTFRCDPISEHNRLYWYRQTLGQGPEFLTYFQNEAQLEKSRLLSDRFSAERPKGSFSTLEIQRTEQGDSAMYLCASSSPGALNEKLFFGSGTQLSVL.

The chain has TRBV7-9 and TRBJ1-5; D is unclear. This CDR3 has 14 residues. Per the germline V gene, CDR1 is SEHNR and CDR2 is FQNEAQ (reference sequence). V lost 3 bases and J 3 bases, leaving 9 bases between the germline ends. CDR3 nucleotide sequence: TGTGCCAGCAGCTTTGACACCGCCAATCAGCCCCAGCATTTT. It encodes CASSFDTANQPQHF.

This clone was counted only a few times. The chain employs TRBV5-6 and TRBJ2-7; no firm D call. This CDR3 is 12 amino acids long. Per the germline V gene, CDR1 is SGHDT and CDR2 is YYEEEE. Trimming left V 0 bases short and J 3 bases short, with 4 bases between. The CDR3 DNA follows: TGTGCCAGCAGCTTGGACAACTACGAGCAGTACTTC. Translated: CASSLDNYEQYF.

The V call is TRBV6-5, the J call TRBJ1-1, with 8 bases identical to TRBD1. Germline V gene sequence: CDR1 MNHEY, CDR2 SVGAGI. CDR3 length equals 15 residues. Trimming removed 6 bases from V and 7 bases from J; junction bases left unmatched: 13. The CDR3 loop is CASSDPPQGAGEAFF. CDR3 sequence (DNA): TGTGCCAGCAGCGACCCCCCTCAGGGGGCCGGTGAAGCTTTCTTT.

CDR3 region: CASSSARGETQYF. The DNA for the CDR3 is TGTGCCAGCAGCTCCGCTAGGGGAGAGACCCAGTACTTC. The chain combines TRBV7-7 with TRBJ2-5, with D possibly being TRBD1 (5 bases). Trimming cost V 4 bases and J 4 bases, with 10 bases left between them. Germline CDR1 and CDR2: SSHAT and FNYEAQ (reference sequence). CDR3 length equals 13 residues.

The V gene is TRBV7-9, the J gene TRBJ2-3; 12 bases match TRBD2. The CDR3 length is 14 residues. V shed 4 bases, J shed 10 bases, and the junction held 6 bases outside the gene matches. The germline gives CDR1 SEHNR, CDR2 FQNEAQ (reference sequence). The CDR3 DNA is TGTGCCAGCAGCTCGGCTAGCGGGAGGGGACCGCAGTATTTT. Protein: CASSSASGRGPQYF.

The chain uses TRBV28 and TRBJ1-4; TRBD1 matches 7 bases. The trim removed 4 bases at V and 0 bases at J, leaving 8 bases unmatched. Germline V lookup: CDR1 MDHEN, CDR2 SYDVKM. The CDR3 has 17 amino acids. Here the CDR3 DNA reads TGTGCCAGCAGTTCACAGGGGTCTAGTCCAACTAATGAAAAACTGTTTTTT. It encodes CASSSQGSSPTNEKLFF.

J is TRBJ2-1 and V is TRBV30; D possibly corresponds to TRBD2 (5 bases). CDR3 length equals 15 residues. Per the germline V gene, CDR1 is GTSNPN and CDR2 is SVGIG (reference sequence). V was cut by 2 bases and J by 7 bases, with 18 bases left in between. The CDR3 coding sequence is TGTGCCTGGAGTTTAACGGGAAATAAATTAAATGAGCAGTTCTTC. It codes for CAWSLTGNKLNEQFF.